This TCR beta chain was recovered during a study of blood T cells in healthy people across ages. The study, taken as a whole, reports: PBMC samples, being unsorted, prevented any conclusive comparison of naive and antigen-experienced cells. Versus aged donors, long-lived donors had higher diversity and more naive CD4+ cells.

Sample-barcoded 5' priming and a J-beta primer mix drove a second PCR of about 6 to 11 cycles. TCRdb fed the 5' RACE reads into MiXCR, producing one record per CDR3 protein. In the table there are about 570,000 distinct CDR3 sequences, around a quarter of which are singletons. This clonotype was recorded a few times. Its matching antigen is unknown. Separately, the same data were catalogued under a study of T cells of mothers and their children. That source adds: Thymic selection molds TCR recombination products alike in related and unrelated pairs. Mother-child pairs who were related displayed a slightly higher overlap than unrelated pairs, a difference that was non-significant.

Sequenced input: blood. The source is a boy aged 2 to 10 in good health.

As DNA, the CDR3 is TGCAGCGTGGAGACGGGACTGAAAGTACTACAAGAGACCCAGTACTTC. It yields the protein CSVETGLKVLQETQYF. This chain joins TRBV29-1 and TRBJ2-5; a weak D match, TRBD2 (6 bases). Trimming cost V 6 bases and J 2 bases, with 22 bases left between them. The CDR3 runs to 16 residues. Germline V gene sequence: CDR1 SQVTM, CDR2 ANQGSEA.